This section outlines one T cell receptor (beta chain) sequence together with its context. The antigen remains undetermined. The sample belongs to a study of identical twins. Findings and limits, study-wide: Models underpredicted monozygotic twin sharing of out-of-frame TCR alpha. Invariant MAIT and iNKT cells may have partly biased zero-insertion analyses.

TCRdb re-called the 5' RACE reads through MiXCR, storing one row per CDR3 protein. The sample holds about 900,000 distinct CDR3 sequences, roughly an eighth seen once. The CDR3 is 17 residues long. Germline V gene data show CDR1 as MNHNS and CDR2 as SASEGT. Losses at the gene ends were 7 bases for V and 0 bases for J; bases not matched to a gene: 13. A further study also used this sample, focusing on yellow fever vaccine responses in identical twins. That source adds: Twins showed a vaccine T cell response that reportedly seemed partly convergent, partly personalized.

This clonotype was sampled from a woman aged 18-29 years in good health. The chain carries TRBV6-1 and TRBJ2-3, with 7 bases lining up with TRBD2. Sequenced input: PBMCs. The CDR3 bases are TGTGCCAGCAAAAAACGGGCTAGCGGCACTAGCACAGATACGCAGTATTTT. Translation: CASKKRASGTSTDTQYF.